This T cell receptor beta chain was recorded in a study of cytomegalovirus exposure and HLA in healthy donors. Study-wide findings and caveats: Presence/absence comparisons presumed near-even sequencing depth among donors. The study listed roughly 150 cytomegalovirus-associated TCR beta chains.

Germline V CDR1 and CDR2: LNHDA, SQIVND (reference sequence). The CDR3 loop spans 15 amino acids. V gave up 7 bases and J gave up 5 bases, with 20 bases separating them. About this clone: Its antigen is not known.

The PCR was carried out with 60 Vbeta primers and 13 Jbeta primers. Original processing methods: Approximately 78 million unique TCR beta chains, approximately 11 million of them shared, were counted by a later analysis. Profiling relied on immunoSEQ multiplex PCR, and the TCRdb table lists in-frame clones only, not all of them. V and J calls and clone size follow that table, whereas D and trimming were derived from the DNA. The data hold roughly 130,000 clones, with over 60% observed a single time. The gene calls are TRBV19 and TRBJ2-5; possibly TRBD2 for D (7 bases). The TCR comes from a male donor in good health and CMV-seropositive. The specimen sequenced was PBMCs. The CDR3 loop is CASKAGLGGQETQYF. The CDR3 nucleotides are TGTGCCAGTAAAGCTGGGCTGGGGGGGCAGGAGACCCAGTACTTC.